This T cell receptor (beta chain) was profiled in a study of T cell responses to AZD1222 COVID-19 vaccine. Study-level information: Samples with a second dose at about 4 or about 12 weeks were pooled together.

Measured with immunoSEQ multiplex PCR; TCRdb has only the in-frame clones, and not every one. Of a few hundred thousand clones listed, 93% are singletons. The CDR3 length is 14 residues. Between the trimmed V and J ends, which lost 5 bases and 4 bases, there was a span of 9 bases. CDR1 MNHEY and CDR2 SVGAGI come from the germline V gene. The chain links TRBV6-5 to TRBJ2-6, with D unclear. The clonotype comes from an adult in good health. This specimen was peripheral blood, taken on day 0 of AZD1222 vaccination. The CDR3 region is CASSTNVGANVLTF. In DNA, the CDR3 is TGTGCCAGCAGTACCAACGTAGGGGCCAACGTCCTGACTTTC.